These T cell receptor beta chains were read from a single sample in a study of T-cell reconstitution after alpha-beta-depleted transplantation in children. TCRdb passed the PCR reads through MiXCR, listing each CDR3 protein once. The table includes around 700,000 distinct CDR3 sequences, around 13% detected once. The specimen was PBMCs, collected before TCRalphabeta/CD19-depleted stem cell transplant. The receptor source for this set is a girl aged 2-10 years with congenital amegakaryocytic thrombocytopenia, due to receive a stem cell transplant. CDR3s include the opening cysteine and the closing phenylalanine or tryptophan. Each record gives: V gene, D gene, clone size, J gene, CDR3 DNA, CDR3 protein. The D gene is left open where the match is weak. Size is omitted from some rows. Given values are once, few, many or a class for expanded clones.

v_gene: TRBV12-3/TRBV12-4
d_gene: .
abundance: many
j_gene: TRBJ2-3
CDR3nt: TGTGCCAGCAGCCAGGAGGGCCCGGATACGCAGTATTTT
CDR3aa: CASSQEGPDTQYF

v_gene: TRBV12-3/TRBV12-4
d_gene: TRBD1
abundance: many
j_gene: TRBJ1-3
CDR3nt: TGTGCCAGCAGCCCAAAGGACAGGAGGAACACCATATATTTT
CDR3aa: CASSPKDRRNTIYF

v_gene: TRBV5-1
d_gene: .
abundance: many
j_gene: TRBJ2-5
CDR3nt: TGCGCCAGCAGCTTGCTGTCAGAGACCCAGTACTTC
CDR3aa: CASSLLSETQYF

v_gene: TRBV30
d_gene: TRBD2
abundance: many
j_gene: TRBJ2-1
CDR3nt: TGTGCCTGGAGTGGACTAGCGGGGAACAATGAGCAGTTCTTC
CDR3aa: CAWSGLAGNNEQFF

v_gene: TRBV7-2
d_gene: .
abundance: .
j_gene: TRBJ1-5
CDR3nt: TGTGCCAGCAGCTTTACGACAGGTAGCAATCAGCCCCAGCATTTT
CDR3aa: CASSFTTGSNQPQHF

v_gene: TRBV12-3/TRBV12-4
d_gene: TRBD2
abundance: few
j_gene: TRBJ2-3
CDR3nt: TGTGCCAGCAGTTCCGGGACTAGCGGGAGGGCTAGCACAGATACGCAGTATTTT
CDR3aa: CASSSGTSGRASTDTQYF

v_gene: TRBV12-3/TRBV12-4
d_gene: .
abundance: few
j_gene: TRBJ2-7
CDR3nt: TGTGCCAGCAGTAGACAACAGACTGACGCCTACGAGCAGTACTTC
CDR3aa: CASSRQQTDAYEQYF

v_gene: TRBV29-1
d_gene: .
abundance: many
j_gene: TRBJ2-5
CDR3nt: TGCAGCGTTGAAGATCGGGGCGGCCGGTACCAAGAGACCCAGTACTTC
CDR3aa: CSVEDRGGRYQETQYF

v_gene: TRBV6-6
d_gene: .
abundance: many
j_gene: TRBJ1-1
CDR3nt: TGTGCCAGCAGTCAGTTGGAGAACACTGAAGCTTTCTTT
CDR3aa: CASSQLENTEAFF

v_gene: TRBV4-1
d_gene: .
abundance: few
j_gene: TRBJ1-1
CDR3nt: TGCGCCAGCAGCCAAGATGGGAAAGGGGGGAACACTGAAGCTTTCTTT
CDR3aa: CASSQDGKGGNTEAFF

v_gene: TRBV5-5
d_gene: .
abundance: many
j_gene: TRBJ1-6
CDR3nt: TGTGCCAGCGGAGGAAGCTCCTATAATTCACCCCTCCACTTT
CDR3aa: CASGGSSYNSPLHF

v_gene: TRBV4-1
d_gene: TRBD2
abundance: .
j_gene: TRBJ2-7
CDR3nt: TGCGCCAGCAGCCAGCCCCGCGGGAGTACCTACGAGCAGTACTTC
CDR3aa: CASSQPRGSTYEQYF

v_gene: TRBV23-1
d_gene: TRBD2
abundance: once
j_gene: TRBJ2-3
CDR3nt: TGCGCCAGCCGGACCGGGACTAGCGGGAGAACGGATACGCAGTATTTT
CDR3aa: CASRTGTSGRTDTQYF

v_gene: TRBV20-1
d_gene: TRBD2
abundance: .
j_gene: TRBJ2-7
CDR3nt: TGCAGTGCTAGAGCCTTTAGCGGGACCCCCTACGAGCAGTACTTC
CDR3aa: CSARAFSGTPYEQYF

v_gene: TRBV12-3/TRBV12-4
d_gene: .
abundance: .
j_gene: TRBJ2-1
CDR3nt: TGTGCCACTGGGGGAATCATCTCCTACAATGAGCAGTTCTTC
CDR3aa: CATGGIISYNEQFF

v_gene: TRBV3-1
d_gene: .
abundance: .
j_gene: TRBJ2-3
CDR3nt: TGTGCCAGCAGTCCACCCTTACCCCGCGGGTTTGATACGCAGTATTTT
CDR3aa: CASSPPLPRGFDTQYF

v_gene: TRBV24-1
d_gene: TRBD2
abundance: .
j_gene: TRBJ2-5
CDR3nt: TGTGCCACCAGCCCAACTAGCGGGATACAAGAGACCCAGTACTTC
CDR3aa: CATSPTSGIQETQYF

v_gene: TRBV28
d_gene: .
abundance: .
j_gene: TRBJ2-7
CDR3nt: TGTGCCAGCAGCCCAGACCTGGGCCGGGACACTAATTACGAGCAGTACTTC
CDR3aa: CASSPDLGRDTNYEQYF

v_gene: TRBV5-1
d_gene: .
abundance: .
j_gene: TRBJ2-1
CDR3nt: TGCGCCAGCGACTTTAGCAATGAGCAGTTCTTC
CDR3aa: CASDFSNEQFF

v_gene: TRBV12-3/TRBV12-4
d_gene: .
abundance: many
j_gene: TRBJ1-1
CDR3nt: TGTGCCAGCAGTTTAATTGGCAGGGGCGCTTTCTTT
CDR3aa: CASSLIGRGAFF

v_gene: TRBV3-1
d_gene: .
abundance: .
j_gene: TRBJ2-7
CDR3nt: TGTGCCAGCAGCCCCAGACGGGCCTCCTACGAGCAGTACTTC
CDR3aa: CASSPRRASYEQYF

v_gene: TRBV20-1
d_gene: TRBD2
abundance: .
j_gene: TRBJ2-1
CDR3nt: TGCAGTGCTAGAGATTTGCGGGAGAGGTACAATGAGCAGTTCTTC
CDR3aa: CSARDLRERYNEQFF

v_gene: TRBV20-1
d_gene: .
abundance: many
j_gene: TRBJ2-2
CDR3nt: TGCAGTGCCCACCCGGCGGGCAGGGGAAACACCGGGGAGCTGTTTTTT
CDR3aa: CSAHPAGRGNTGELFF

v_gene: TRBV5-1
d_gene: TRBD1
abundance: many
j_gene: TRBJ2-3
CDR3nt: TGCGCCAGCAGCATCGGGACAGGGGAGTCGAATACGCAGTATTTT
CDR3aa: CASSIGTGESNTQYF

v_gene: TRBV28
d_gene: .
abundance: .
j_gene: TRBJ2-4
CDR3nt: TGTGCCAGCACAACAGGACGGACTAAAAACATTCAGTACTTC
CDR3aa: CASTTGRTKNIQYF

v_gene: TRBV11-3
d_gene: TRBD1
abundance: .
j_gene: TRBJ2-7
CDR3nt: TGTGCCAGCAGCTCCTCCGGGACAGGGTTTGACGAGCAGTACTTC
CDR3aa: CASSSSGTGFDEQYF

v_gene: TRBV16
d_gene: .
abundance: few
j_gene: TRBJ2-6
CDR3nt: TGTGCCAGCAGCCAATCGAGGGTGCGGGCTGGGGCCAACGTCCTGACTTTC
CDR3aa: CASSQSRVRAGANVLTF

v_gene: TRBV5-1
d_gene: .
abundance: few
j_gene: TRBJ1-4
CDR3nt: TGCGCCAGCAGCTCGGATGCGGGTTCATACCCCAATAATGAAAAACTGTTTTTT
CDR3aa: CASSSDAGSYPNNEKLFF

v_gene: TRBV7-8
d_gene: .
abundance: few
j_gene: TRBJ2-1
CDR3nt: TGTGCCAGCAGCTTATCCAGGTGGCGGGGGCGATCCTACAATGAGCAGTTCTTC
CDR3aa: CASSLSRWRGRSYNEQFF

v_gene: TRBV9
d_gene: .
abundance: many
j_gene: TRBJ2-5
CDR3nt: TGTGCCAGCAGCCCGGGGTTGAAGGAGACCCAGTACTTC
CDR3aa: CASSPGLKETQYF

v_gene: TRBV29-1
d_gene: .
abundance: many
j_gene: TRBJ1-2
CDR3nt: TGCAGCGTTGACCGGGGAGAGGAAGGAGGCTACACCTTC
CDR3aa: CSVDRGEEGGYTF

v_gene: TRBV7-9
d_gene: .
abundance: few
j_gene: TRBJ2-1
CDR3nt: TGTGCCAGCAGCGTCTCGGTAGCGGCCCAGGGGGATGAGCAGTTCTTC
CDR3aa: CASSVSVAAQGDEQFF

v_gene: TRBV12-3/TRBV12-4
d_gene: .
abundance: many
j_gene: TRBJ2-5
CDR3nt: TGTGCCAGCAGTCAACCCGGACAGCCAGAGACCCAGTACTTC
CDR3aa: CASSQPGQPETQYF

v_gene: TRBV28
d_gene: .
abundance: .
j_gene: TRBJ2-5
CDR3nt: TGTGCCAGCAGAAAAGGGATGATAGAGACCCAGTACTTC
CDR3aa: CASRKGMIETQYF

v_gene: TRBV6-5
d_gene: TRBD2
abundance: .
j_gene: TRBJ2-1
CDR3nt: TGTGCCAGCAGTCACCATGGGACTAGCGCGTACAATGAGCAGTTCTTC
CDR3aa: CASSHHGTSAYNEQFF

v_gene: TRBV29-1
d_gene: TRBD1
abundance: .
j_gene: TRBJ2-2
CDR3nt: TGCAGCGTTGAGGGCGTGAAAGCGGGACAGGGTTTCGGGGAGCTGTTTTTT
CDR3aa: CSVEGVKAGQGFGELFF

v_gene: TRBV5-1
d_gene: TRBD2
abundance: many
j_gene: TRBJ2-1
CDR3nt: TGCGCCAGCTCGTCTTTAGCGGGAGGGACCGAGCAGTTCTTC
CDR3aa: CASSSLAGGTEQFF